This T cell receptor (beta chain) is drawn from a study of T cells in localized non-small cell lung cancer. Regarding the study as a whole: Elevated blood T cell density was associated with longer overall survival. Only one tumor region went through sequencing, so heterogeneity may still be there.

The CDR3 loop spans 15 amino acids. With 9 bases clipped from V and 7 bases from J, the junction kept 9 bases outside the gene matches. In germline, CDR1 is LNHDA, CDR2 SQIVND (reference sequence). Measured with immunoSEQ multiplex PCR; TCRdb has only the in-frame clones, and not every one. The table lists some 31,000 clones, over 65% of them singletons. For this clone: As yet, its antigen is unknown.

The chain carries TRBV19 and TRBJ2-1, with 13 bases aligning to TRBD2. This TCR was recovered from a male donor older than 55 with stage II squamous cell lung carcinoma. Sequenced here: peripheral blood, sampled before any cancer treatment. CDR3 loop: CASKLAGGMGNEQFF. CDR3 sequence (DNA): TGTGCCAGCAAACTAGCGGGAGGGATGGGTAATGAGCAGTTCTTC.